This entry describes one TCR beta chain. Antigen unknown. A much larger clone differs from this one at a single base, so this may be a read error. Synthesis of TCR beta cDNA was carried out from approximately 470 ng total RNA with a constant-region primer. The TCR beta library was amplified through three nested multiplex PCR rounds in a modified ARM-PCR procedure. TCRdb ran MiXCR on the multiplex PCR reads and lists one entry per CDR3 protein. In the table there are hundreds of thousands of distinct CDR3 sequences, more than 55% of which are singletons. These data are taken from a study of tumor-infiltrating lymphocytes in primary liver carcinoma. Background on the study: Male and female patients aged 30 to 69 years made up the cohort.

Extraction also yielded germline DNA, while blood RNA was obtained from unsorted whole blood. Patients in the cohort were treatment-naive and living with chronic HBV infection. Study-level points and caveats: Pairs comparing tumor with adjacent tissue or blood overlapped less than pairs drawn from tumor regions.

The specimen was peripheral blood. This TCR was recovered from a woman in her twenties or thirties with primary liver carcinoma and hepatitis B virus infection.

The CDR3 nucleotides read TGTTCCAGCAGCCTCCTAAGGACCAGCACAGATACGCAGTATTTT. It encodes CSSSLLRTSTDTQYF. V is TRBV4-2 and J is TRBJ2-3; unclear D gene. Germline V lookup: CDR1 LGHNA, CDR2 YNFKEQ. The length of the CDR3 is 15 residues.